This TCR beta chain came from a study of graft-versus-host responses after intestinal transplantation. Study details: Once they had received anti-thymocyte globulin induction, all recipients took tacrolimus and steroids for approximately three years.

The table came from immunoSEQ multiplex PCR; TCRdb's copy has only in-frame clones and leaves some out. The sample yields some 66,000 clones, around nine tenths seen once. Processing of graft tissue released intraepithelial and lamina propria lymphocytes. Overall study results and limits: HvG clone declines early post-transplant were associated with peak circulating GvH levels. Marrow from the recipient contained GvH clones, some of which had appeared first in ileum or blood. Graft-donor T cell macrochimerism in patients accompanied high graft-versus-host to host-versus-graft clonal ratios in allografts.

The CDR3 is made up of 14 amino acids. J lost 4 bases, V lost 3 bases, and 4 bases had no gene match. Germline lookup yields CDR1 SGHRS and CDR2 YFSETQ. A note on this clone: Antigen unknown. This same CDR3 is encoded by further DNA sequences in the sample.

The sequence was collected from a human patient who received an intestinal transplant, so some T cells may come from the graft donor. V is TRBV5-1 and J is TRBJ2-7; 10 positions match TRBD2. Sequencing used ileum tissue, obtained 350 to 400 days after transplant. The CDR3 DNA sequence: TGCGCCAGCAGCTCTAGCGGGGGCGGTTACGAGCAGTACTTC. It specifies CASSSSGGGYEQYF.